This TCR beta chain was documented in a study of T cell repertoires in cytomegalovirus infection. For the study at large: Public TCR beta signatures marked donors with CMV infection and the matching HLA.

MiXCR, run by TCRdb on the reads, gives a single entry per CDR3 protein. The sample has roughly 280,000 distinct CDR3 sequences, roughly 13% seen once. After removal of 5 bases from V and 5 bases from J, the junction contained 10 bases not matched to a gene. The V gene's germline CDR1 is SEHNR and CDR2 FQNEAQ (reference sequence). The CDR3 has 16 residues. Points from the study as a whole: What dominated the ex vivo response were HLA-C-restricted CMV-specific TCR beta clonotypes. There were carriers of CMV plus the relevant HLA, and cumulative public TCR beta family frequency identified them.

Of note for this clonotype: Its specificity is not known.

The gene calls are TRBV7-9 and TRBJ2-7; 12 nucleotides match TRBD2. This receptor was identified in a human donor in good health (CMV status not recorded). Some clones in this sample may be carry-over from other donors' samples. The sequenced sample consisted of PBMCs. The DNA for the CDR3 is TGTGCCAGCAGCCGCGCTAGCGGGAGGGCCTTAAACGAGCAGTACTTC. Amino acid sequence: CASSRASGRALNEQYF. Full variable domain (remainder filled in from reference TRBV7-9 and TRBJ2-7): DTGVSQNPRHKITKRGQNVTFRCDPISEHNRLYWYRQTLGQGPEFLTYFQNEAQLEKSRLLSDRFSAERPKGSFSTLEIQRTEQGDSAMYLCASSRASGRALNEQYFGPGTRLTVT.